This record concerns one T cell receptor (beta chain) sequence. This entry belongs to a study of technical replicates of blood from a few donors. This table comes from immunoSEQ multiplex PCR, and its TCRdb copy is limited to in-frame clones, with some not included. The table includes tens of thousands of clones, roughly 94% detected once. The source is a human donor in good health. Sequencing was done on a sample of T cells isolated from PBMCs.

The CDR3 loop reads CAISPGLGADTQYF. CDR3 bases: TGTGCCATCAGCCCGGGACTAGGGGCAGATACGCAGTATTTT. The chain is built from TRBV10-3 and TRBJ2-3, with TRBD2 matching over 8 bases. The CDR3 has 14 amino acids. Germline lookup yields CDR1 ENHRY and CDR2 SYGVKD. V trimming: 6 bases; J trimming: 4 bases; junction bases outside the gene matches: 6.